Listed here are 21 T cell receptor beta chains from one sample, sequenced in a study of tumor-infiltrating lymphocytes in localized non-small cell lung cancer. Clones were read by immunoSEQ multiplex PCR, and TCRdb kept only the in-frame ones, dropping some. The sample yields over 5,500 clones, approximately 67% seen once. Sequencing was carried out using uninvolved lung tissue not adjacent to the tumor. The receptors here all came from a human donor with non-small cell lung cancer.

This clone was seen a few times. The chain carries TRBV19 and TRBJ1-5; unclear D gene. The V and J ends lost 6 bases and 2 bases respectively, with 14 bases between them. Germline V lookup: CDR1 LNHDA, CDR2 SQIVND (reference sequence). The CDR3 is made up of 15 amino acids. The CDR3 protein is CASRQTGYGNQPQHF. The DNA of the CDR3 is TGTGCCAGTAGGCAAACCGGGTACGGCAATCAGCCCCAGCATTTT.

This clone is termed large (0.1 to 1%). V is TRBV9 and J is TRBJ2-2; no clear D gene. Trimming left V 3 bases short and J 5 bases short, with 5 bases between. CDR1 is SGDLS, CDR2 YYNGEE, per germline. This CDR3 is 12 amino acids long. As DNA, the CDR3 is TGTGCCAGCAGCGCCACTACCGGGGAGCTGTTTTTT. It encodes CASSATTGELFF.

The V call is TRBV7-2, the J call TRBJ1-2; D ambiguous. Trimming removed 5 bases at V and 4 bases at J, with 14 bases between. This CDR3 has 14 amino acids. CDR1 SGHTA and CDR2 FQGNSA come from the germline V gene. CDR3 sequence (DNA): TGTGCCAGCAGCCCCCCAAAGGAAATCTATGGCTACACCTTC. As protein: CASSPPKEIYGYTF.

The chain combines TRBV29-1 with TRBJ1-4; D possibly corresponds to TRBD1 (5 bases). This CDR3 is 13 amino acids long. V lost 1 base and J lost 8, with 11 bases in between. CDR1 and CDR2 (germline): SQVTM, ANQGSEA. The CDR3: CSVEGQGREKLFF. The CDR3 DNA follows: TGCAGCGTTGAAGGGCAGGGCAGGGAAAAACTGTTTTTT.

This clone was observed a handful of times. In DNA, the CDR3 is TGTGCCTGGAACGGAGCGAGAAATTCACCCCTCCACTTT. Translation: CAWNGARNSPLHF. The chain has TRBV30 and TRBJ1-6; D call uncertain. This CDR3 region has 13 residues. The V end was cut by 4 bases, the J end by 7 bases, with 11 bases between. Per the germline V gene, CDR1 is GTSNPN and CDR2 is SVGIG (reference sequence).

CDR3 sequence: CASSLAHLSNQPQHF. The CDR3 DNA follows: TGTGCCAGCAGCTTAGCACACCTTAGCAATCAGCCCCAGCATTTT. The genes are TRBV7-8 and TRBJ1-5; no clear D. Germline lookup yields CDR1 SGHVS and CDR2 FQNEAQ. The V end was cut by 0 bases, the J end by 0 bases, with 6 bases between. CDR3 length: 15 amino acids.

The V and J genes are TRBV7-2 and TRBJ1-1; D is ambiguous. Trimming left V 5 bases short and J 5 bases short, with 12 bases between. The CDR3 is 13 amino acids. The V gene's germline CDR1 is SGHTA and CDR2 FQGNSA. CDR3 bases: TGTGCCAGCAGCCCTAGTGGCTGGACTGAAGCTTTCTTT. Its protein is CASSPSGWTEAFF.

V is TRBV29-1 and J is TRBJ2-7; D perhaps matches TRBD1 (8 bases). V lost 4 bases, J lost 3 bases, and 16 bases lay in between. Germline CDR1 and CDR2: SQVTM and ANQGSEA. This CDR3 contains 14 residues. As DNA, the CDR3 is TGCAGCGTTGGATGGACAGGGAGGGGCTACGAGCAGTACTTC. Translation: CSVGWTGRGYEQYF.

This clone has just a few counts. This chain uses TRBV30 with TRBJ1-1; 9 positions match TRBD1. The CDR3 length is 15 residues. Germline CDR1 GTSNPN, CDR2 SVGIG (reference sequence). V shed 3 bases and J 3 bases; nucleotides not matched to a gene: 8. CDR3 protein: CAWRREGTGHTEAFF. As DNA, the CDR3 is TGTGCCTGGAGGAGAGAAGGGACAGGGCACACTGAAGCTTTCTTT.

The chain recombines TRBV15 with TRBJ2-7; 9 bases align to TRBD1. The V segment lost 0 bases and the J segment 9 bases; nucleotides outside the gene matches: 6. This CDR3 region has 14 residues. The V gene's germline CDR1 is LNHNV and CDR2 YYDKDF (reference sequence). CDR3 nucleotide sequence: TGTGCCACCAGCAGAGATGGGGACAGGGTTGGGCAGTACTTC. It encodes CATSRDGDRVGQYF.

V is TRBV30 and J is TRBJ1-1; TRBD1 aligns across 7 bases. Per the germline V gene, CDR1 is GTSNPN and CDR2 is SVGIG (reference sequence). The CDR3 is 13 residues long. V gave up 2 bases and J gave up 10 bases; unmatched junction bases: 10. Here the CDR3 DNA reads TGTGCCTGGAGTCCCAGACAGGGCCGTGGAGCTTTCTTT. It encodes CAWSPRQGRGAFF.

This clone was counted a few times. CDR3 in DNA: TGTGCCAGCAGTCCATCGTACGGAAACACCATATATTTT. It specifies CASSPSYGNTIYF. The chain joins TRBV11-2 to TRBJ1-3, with D unclear. Trimming removed 6 bases at V and 4 bases at J, with 10 bases between. This CDR3 is 13 amino acids long. Germline loops: CDR1 SGHAT, CDR2 FQNNGV.

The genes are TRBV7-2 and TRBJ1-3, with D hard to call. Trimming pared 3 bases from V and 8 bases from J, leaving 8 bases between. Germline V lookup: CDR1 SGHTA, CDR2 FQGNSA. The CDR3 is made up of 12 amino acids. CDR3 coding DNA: TGTGCCAGCAGCTTCTATGGGGACACCATATATTTT. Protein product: CASSFYGDTIYF.

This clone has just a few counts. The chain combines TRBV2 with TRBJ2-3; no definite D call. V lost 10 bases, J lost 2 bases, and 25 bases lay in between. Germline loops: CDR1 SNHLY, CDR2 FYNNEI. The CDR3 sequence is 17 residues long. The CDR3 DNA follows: TGTGCCACCCAATTTCCGAGCAGTGGCCCGTCCACAGATACGCAGTATTTT. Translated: CATQFPSSGPSTDTQYF.

CDR3 sequence: CASSLLGDTDTQYF. In DNA, the CDR3 is TGTGCCAGCAGTTTATTGGGGGACACAGATACGCAGTATTTT. The chain joins TRBV27 to TRBJ2-3; perhaps D is TRBD1 or TRBD2 (5 bases each). Germline V lookup: CDR1 MNHEY, CDR2 SMNVEV (reference sequence). This CDR3 spans 14 amino acids. The ends were cut back, 1 base at V and 2 bases at J, with 7 bases in the middle.

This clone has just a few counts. In nucleotides, the CDR3 is TGTGCCAGCAGTTACTCGATGAACCGAGGAGAACCCCAGCATTTT. It yields the protein CASSYSMNRGEPQHF. The chain has TRBV6-6 and TRBJ1-5; D is unclear. Germline V lookup: CDR1 MNHNY, CDR2 SVGAGI (reference sequence). V was cut by 0 bases and J by 10 bases, with 16 bases left in between. The CDR3 covers 15 residues.

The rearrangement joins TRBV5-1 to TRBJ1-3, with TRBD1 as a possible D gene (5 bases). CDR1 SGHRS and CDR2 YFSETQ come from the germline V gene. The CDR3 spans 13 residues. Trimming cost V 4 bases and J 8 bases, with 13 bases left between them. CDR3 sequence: CASSLGPLDTIYF. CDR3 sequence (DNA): TGCGCCAGCAGCCTGGGACCTCTCGACACCATATATTTT.

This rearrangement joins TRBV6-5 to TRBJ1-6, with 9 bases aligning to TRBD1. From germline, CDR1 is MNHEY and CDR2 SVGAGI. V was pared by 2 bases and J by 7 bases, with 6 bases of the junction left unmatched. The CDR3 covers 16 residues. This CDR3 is CASSYGTGKPNSPLHF. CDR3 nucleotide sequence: TGTGCCAGCAGTTACGGGACAGGGAAACCAAATTCACCCCTCCACTTT.

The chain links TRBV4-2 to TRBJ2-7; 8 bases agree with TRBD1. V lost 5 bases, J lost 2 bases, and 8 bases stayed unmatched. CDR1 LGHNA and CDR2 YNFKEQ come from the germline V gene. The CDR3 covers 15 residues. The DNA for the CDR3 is TGTGCCAGCAGCTTGCCAGGGGGCTCCACCTACGAGCAGTACTTC. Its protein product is CASSLPGGSTYEQYF.

CDR3 DNA sequence: TGTGCCTCCCAAGTGGGGTCTTACACCGGGGAGCTGTTTTTT. Protein: CASQVGSYTGELFF. The chain couples TRBV14 to TRBJ2-2; D uncertain. Germline V lookup: CDR1 SGHDN, CDR2 FVKESK. Trimming shortened V by 11 bases and J by 3 bases, and 16 bases separated the two germline ends. There are 14 residues in the CDR3.

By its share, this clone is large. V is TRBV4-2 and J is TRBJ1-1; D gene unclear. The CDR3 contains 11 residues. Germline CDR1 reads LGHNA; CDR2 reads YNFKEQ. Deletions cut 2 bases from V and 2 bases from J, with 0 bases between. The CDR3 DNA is TGTGCCAGCAGCCAAAACACTGAAGCTTTCTTT. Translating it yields CASSQNTEAFF.